The present T cell receptor (beta chain) was sequenced within a study of T-cell memory formation after mild COVID-19. Using its own MiXCR run on the 5' RACE reads, TCRdb lists one record per CDR3 protein. The sample carries a few hundred thousand distinct CDR3 sequences, under 8.5% recorded once. The V and J ends lost 7 bases and 1 base respectively, with 11 bases between them. The germline gives CDR1 MNHEY, CDR2 SVGEGT. The CDR3 extends over 14 amino acids. Study-wide results and caveats: Some SARS-CoV-2-responding clones were already detected in memory before infection.

Worth noting for this clonotype: As yet, its antigen is unknown.

The genes are TRBV6-2 or TRBV6-3 and TRBJ2-4; D is ambiguous. Specimen: PBMCs or a T cell subset sorted from them (not recorded which). The sequence derives from a young man who had mild COVID-19 (a few samples of this study predate the infection). Cell type and time point are not known. The CDR3 coding sequence is TGTGCCAGCACTGGTGTTGAGGCCAAAAACATTCAGTACTTC. This encodes CASTGVEAKNIQYF.